These 2 T cell receptor beta chains share one sample of origin, sequenced in a study of blood T cell repertoires in COVID-19. Sequencing was performed with immunoSEQ multiplex PCR; in TCRdb, only in-frame clones are kept and a portion is missing. Of fewer than 350,000 clones listed, about 86% are singletons. Sequencing was performed on peripheral blood. Source of these receptors: a woman aged 30 to 39 with COVID-19, enrolled during active disease.

This clone was detected a few times. The chain combines TRBV19 with TRBJ2-7, with D tentatively TRBD1 (7 bases). The CDR3 runs 15 residues. Trimming left V 5 bases short and J 0 bases short, with 14 bases between. In germline, CDR1 is LNHDA, CDR2 SQIVND (reference sequence). The CDR3 coding sequence is TGTGCCAGTAGTGACCCAGGGGGGTCCTCCTACGAGCAGTACTTC. As protein: CASSDPGGSSYEQYF.

The gene calls are TRBV7-2 and TRBJ1-5; the D is unclear. This CDR3 region has 15 residues. In germline, CDR1 is SGHTA, CDR2 FQGNSA. V lost 5 bases, J lost 2 bases, and 13 bases lay in between. In DNA, the CDR3 is TGTGCCAGCAGCCATCATAATCAGGGCAATCAGCCCCAGCATTTT. This sequence encodes CASSHHNQGNQPQHF. The variable domain in full, completed from reference TRBV7-2 and TRBJ1-5, reads GAGVSQSPSNKVTEKGKDVELRCDPISGHTALYWYRQSLGQGLEFLIYFQGNSAPDKSGLPSDRFSAERTGGSVSTLTIQRTQQEDSAVYLCASSHHNQGNQPQHFGDGTRLSIL.